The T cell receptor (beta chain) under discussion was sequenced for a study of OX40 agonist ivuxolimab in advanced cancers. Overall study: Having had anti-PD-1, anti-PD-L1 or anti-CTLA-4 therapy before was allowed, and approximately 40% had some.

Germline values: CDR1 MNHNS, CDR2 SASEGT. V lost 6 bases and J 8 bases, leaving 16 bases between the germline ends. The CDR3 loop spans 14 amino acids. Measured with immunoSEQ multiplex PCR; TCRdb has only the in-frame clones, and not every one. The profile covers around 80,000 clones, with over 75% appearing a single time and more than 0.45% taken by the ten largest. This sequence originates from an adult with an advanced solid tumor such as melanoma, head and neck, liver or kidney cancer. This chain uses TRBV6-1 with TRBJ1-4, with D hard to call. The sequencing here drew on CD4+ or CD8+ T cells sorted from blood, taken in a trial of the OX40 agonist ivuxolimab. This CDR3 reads CASRTASPGEKLFF. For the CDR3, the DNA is TGTGCCAGCAGGACGGCCTCCCCGGGGGAAAAACTGTTTTTT.